The 3 T cell receptor beta chains presented below share a single source sample, sequenced in a study of beta chain features in type 1 diabetes. The study, taken as a whole, reports: TCRB CDR3s from Type 1 diabetes patients were moderately but significantly shorter in all four CD4+ subsets.

Expressed TCRB transcripts were sequenced, since all the RNA that had been isolated was reverse transcribed. Sequencing used immunoSEQ multiplex PCR; TCRdb keeps in-frame clones, though not all of them. The sample includes 95,000 to 150,000 clones, less than 20% of them seen just once. No antigen has been assigned to these receptors. The sample comprised central memory CD4+ T cells from blood. The receptors were gathered from a man aged 25 to 40 with type 1 diabetes.

The V and J genes are TRBV5-1 and TRBJ1-2; D gene ambiguous. Trimming shortened V by 0 bases and J by 7 bases, and 10 bases separated the two germline ends. The CDR3 is made up of 13 amino acids. Germline V lookup: CDR1 SGHRS, CDR2 YFSETQ. CDR3 amino acids: CASSLGGESGYTF. CDR3 DNA sequence: TGCGCCAGCAGCTTGGGTGGGGAATCTGGCTACACCTTC.

This clone has only a few counts. The chain employs TRBV19 and TRBJ2-1; 8 positions match TRBD2. Germline CDR1 and CDR2: LNHDA and SQIVND (reference sequence). The CDR3 covers 15 residues. Germline trimming cut 4 bases from V and 8 bases from J; bases unmatched to any gene: 10. The CDR3 is CASSTSPSGRDEQFF. CDR3 sequence (DNA): TGTGCCAGTAGTACATCCCCCTCCGGGAGGGATGAGCAGTTCTTC. The full variable domain, in which reference TRBV19 and TRBJ2-1 provide the parts outside the CDR3, is DGGITQSPKYLFRKEGQNVTLSCEQNLNHDAMYWYRQDPGQGLRLIYYSQIVNDFQKGDIAEGYSVSREKKESFPLTVTSAQKNPTAFYLCASSTSPSGRDEQFFGPGTRLTVL.

The chain joins TRBV7-2 to TRBJ2-5; possible D gene TRBD2, 7 bases. Per germline, CDR1 SGHTA and CDR2 FQGNSA. This CDR3 is built from 15 residues. The V gene lost 2 bases and the J gene lost 5 bases, with 15 bases spanning the gap. CDR3 protein: CASSLSGGGPETQYF. CDR3 DNA sequence: TGTGCCAGCAGCTTATCAGGCGGGGGCCCTGAGACCCAGTACTTC.